A selection of T cell receptor beta chains follows, all from one sample in a study of PD-1 blockade in mismatch repair-deficient tumors. Data came from immunoSEQ multiplex PCR; TCRdb stores just in-frame clones and leaves some out. The sample lists about 51,000 clones; roughly 78% were seen once. The specimen was peripheral blood, collected 4 weeks after starting pembrolizumab. Receptors were obtained from an adult with mismatch repair-deficient cancer. Both conserved end residues are part of each CDR3. The D gene is left open where the match is weak. A clone size is listed for some rows: how often the clone was seen (once, few, many), or a class if it is expanded.

>NA|TRBJ2-5|NA|TRBV2
TGTGCCAGCAGTAGGCCGGGACCTATGATAGAGACCCAGTACTTC
CASSRPGPMIETQYF
>NA|TRBJ1-2|NA|TRBV7-3
TGTGCCAGCAGCCGGACGGGCTCGGGTGGCTACACCTTC
CASSRTGSGGYTF
>NA|TRBJ2-7|NA|TRBV14
TGTGCCAGCAGCCAACGGAAGATTCACTACGAGCAGTACTTC
CASSQRKIHYEQYF
>NA|TRBJ2-5|NA|TRBV7-9
TGTGCCAGCAGCATAAAGTCCTGGGGTCGCGAGACCCAGTACTTC
CASSIKSWGRETQYF
>NA|TRBJ2-3|TRBD2|TRBV9
TGTGCCAGCAGCCTAGGACTAGCGGCTACAGATACGCAGTATTTT
CASSLGLAATDTQYF
>NA|TRBJ2-1|NA|TRBV7-3
TGTGCCAGCAGCTTACTAGTTTTCGATGAGCAGTTCTTC
CASSLLVFDEQFF
>NA|TRBJ2-7|TRBD1|TRBV7-6
TGTGCCAGCAGCTTAGCGACAGGGGTCTACGAGCAGTACTTC
CASSLATGVYEQYF
>NA|TRBJ1-2|NA|TRBV6-5
TGTGCCAGCAGTTACTCGGTAGGGAACTATGGCTACACCTTC
CASSYSVGNYGYTF
>NA|TRBJ1-2|NA|TRBV9
TGTGCCAGCAGCGTAGACGCTACAGCGGCCTATGGCTACACCTTC
CASSVDATAAYGYTF
>once|TRBJ2-3|TRBD2|TRBV18
TGTGCCAGCTCACCGGGCGGGGGAGGCACAGATACGCAGTATTTT
CASSPGGGGTDTQYF
>NA|TRBJ1-1|NA|TRBV27
TGTGCCAGCAGTCTCGGGGGGGGGACTGAAGCTTTCTTT
CASSLGGGTEAFF
>NA|TRBJ2-3|TRBD2|TRBV5-1
TGCGCCAGCACCCTCCTTGGCGGGAGGGAAGATACGCAGTATTTT
CASTLLGGREDTQYF
>NA|TRBJ2-3|TRBD2|TRBV9
TGTGCCAGCAGCGTTAGCGGGGCTAGCACAGATACGCAGTATTTT
CASSVSGASTDTQYF